This TCR beta chain was retrieved from a study of cytomegalovirus exposure and HLA in healthy donors. Amplification used 60 Vbeta primers and 13 Jbeta primers. Produced via immunoSEQ multiplex PCR; TCRdb's table is partial and in-frame only. The sample consists of around 150,000 clones, over 60% of them appearing once. The length of the CDR3 is 15 residues. Trimming at V came to 7 bases and at J to 6 bases, leaving 12 bases not matched to a gene. Germline V gives CDR1 LNHDA, CDR2 SQIVND (reference sequence). The source material was PBMCs. This clonotype was obtained from a woman between 45 and 65 years old in good health and CMV-seropositive. This rearrangement joins TRBV19 to TRBJ1-5, with 7 bases fitting TRBD1. The CDR3 protein is CASTETGTRAQPQHF. The DNA for the CDR3 is TGTGCCAGTACAGAGACAGGGACAAGGGCTCAGCCCCAGCATTTT.